This TCR beta chain was obtained from a study of control samples from healthy donors and cancer patients. Profiled with immunoSEQ multiplex PCR; TCRdb holds only in-frame clones, not every one. Seen here are 90,000 or so clones, around 85% observed once, and the top ten hold roughly 39%. This CDR3 comprises 13 residues. The germline gives CDR1 MDHEN, CDR2 SYDVKM. Trimming removed 3 bases at V and 4 bases at J, with 9 bases between. This receptor was obtained from a man aged 65-85 years with lung cancer. This sequence joins TRBV28 and TRBJ1-2; TRBD1 might be the D (5 bases). Sequenced: PBMCs. CDR3 bases: TGTGCCAGCAGTTTTTTGGGGGGCTATGGCTACACCTTC. As protein: CASSFLGGYGYTF.